The 15 T cell receptor beta chains below were found in one sample sequenced in a study of Ad26.COV2.S vaccination and SARS-CoV-2 variants. Treatment denoted: approximately 18 received Ad26.COV2.S at low or high dose, single or two shots; about 5 received placebo; per-sample allocation not given. Samples analyzed were those drawn on day 63 after the first vaccine or placebo injection. The repertoire was sequenced with immunoSEQ multiplex PCR; TCRdb's copy has only in-frame clones and lacks some. The table has roughly 320,000 clones, about 86% seen once; the top ten hold 1.9%. Sequencing was performed on peripheral blood, taken in a trial of Ad26.COV2.S vaccine versus placebo. Source of these receptors: a person between 18 and 65 years old who received the Ad26.COV2.S COVID-19 vaccine or a placebo.

The chain joins TRBV7-6 to TRBJ2-1, with 12 bases aligning to TRBD2. Unmatched junction bases numbered 10, after V lost 3 bases and J lost 7 bases. This CDR3 has 17 amino acids. Germline V gene lookup returns CDR1 SGHVS and CDR2 FNYEAQ. The CDR3 DNA sequence: TGTGCCAGCAGCTTCACCCATCCTACTAGCGGGGGGAATGAGCAGTTCTTC. It codes for CASSFTHPTSGGNEQFF.

The J gene is TRBJ2-3, the V gene TRBV6-4; possibly TRBD1 or TRBD2 for D (5 bases each). CDR1 is MRHNA and CDR2 is SNTAGT in the germline V gene. CDR3 length: 15 amino acids. Trimming removed 5 bases from V and 1 base from J, with 13 bases in between. The CDR3 region has the DNA TGTGCCAGCAGTAACCTCGGGGCTGGCACAGATACGCAGTATTTT. Protein: CASSNLGAGTDTQYF.

The V gene is TRBV7-9, the J gene TRBJ1-1, with 7 bases identical to TRBD1. Trimming cost V 4 bases and J 11 bases; bases outside gene matches: 25. CDR3 length: 18 residues. Per germline, CDR1 SEHNR and CDR2 FQNEAQ (reference sequence). CDR3 sequence: CASSSSLRVGTVPKEAFF. The CDR3 DNA is TGTGCCAGCAGCTCAAGCCTACGAGTGGGGACAGTCCCTAAAGAGGCTTTCTTT.

The chain employs TRBV11-3 and TRBJ1-1; TRBD1 might be the D (6 bases). The CDR3 loop spans 13 amino acids. V dropped 1 base and J dropped 4 bases, with 7 bases sitting between them. The V gene's germline CDR1 is SGHNT and CDR2 YENEEA. This chain's CDR3 is CASSLAGATEAFF. The DNA for the CDR3 is TGTGCCAGCAGCTTAGCAGGGGCCACTGAAGCTTTCTTT.

The chain couples TRBV11-3 to TRBJ2-7; D unresolved. V was cut by 1 base and J by 6 bases, with 7 bases left in between. Looked up from germline, CDR1 is SGHNT and CDR2 is YENEEA. The CDR3 runs to 12 residues. CDR3 nucleotides: TGTGCCAGCAGCTTAGGGGGAATCGAGCAGTACTTC. This gives the protein CASSLGGIEQYF. The whole variable domain, remainder taken from reference TRBV11-3 and TRBJ2-7, is EAGVVQSPRYKIIEKKQPVAFWCNPISGHNTLYWYLQNLGQGPELLIRYENEEAVDDSQLPKDRFSAERLKGVDSTLKIQPAELGDSAVYLCASSLGGIEQYFGPGTRLTVT.

The V and J genes are TRBV5-5 and TRBJ1-5; D is uncertain. V was shortened by 1 base and J by 10 bases, with 12 bases between the two germline ends. This CDR3 region has 13 residues. The V gene's germline CDR1 is SGHKS and CDR2 YYEKEE (reference sequence). The CDR3 loop reads CASSLTELGPQHF. In nucleotides, the CDR3 is TGTGCCAGCAGCTTGACCGAGTTGGGACCCCAGCATTTT.

This chain connects TRBV11-2 to TRBJ1-2; D is undetermined. This CDR3 contains 14 residues. Germline assignment: CDR1 SGHAT and CDR2 FQNNGV. Trimming took off 1 base at V and 4 bases at J, with 10 bases between the two ends. As DNA, the CDR3 is TGTGCCAGCAGCTTAGTGCCAGGAGGCTATGGCTACACCTTC. Amino acid sequence: CASSLVPGGYGYTF.

This chain joins TRBV12-5 and TRBJ1-4; TRBD1 might be the D (6 bases). The CDR3 has 15 amino acids. CDR1 and CDR2 (germline): LGHNT, FRNRAP. V was clipped by 2 bases and J by 5 bases, with 12 bases between them. The chain's CDR3 is CASGLNGRGNEKLFF. CDR3 in DNA: TGTGCTAGTGGTTTGAACGGGAGGGGGAATGAAAAACTGTTTTTT.

This chain uses TRBV5-1 with TRBJ2-6; TRBD1 agrees at 8 bases. Germline CDR1 is SGHRS and CDR2 is YFSETQ. Trimming at V came to 4 bases and at J to 0 bases, leaving 6 bases not matched to a gene. This CDR3 has 17 amino acids. DNA for the CDR3: TGCGCCAGCAGCAAAGGGACAGGCAACTCTGGGGCCAACGTCCTGACTTTC. Translated, it gives CASSKGTGNSGANVLTF.

This clone has only a few counts. In DNA form, the CDR3 reads TGCGCCAGCAGCTTGGTTGCAGGGTGGGCCGGGGAGCTGTTTTTT. Translated: CASSLVAGWAGELFF. The chain carries TRBV5-1 and TRBJ2-2; possibly TRBD1 for D (5 bases). The ends were cut back, 0 bases at V and 6 bases at J, with 12 bases in the middle. CDR3 length: 15 residues. Germline lookup yields CDR1 SGHRS and CDR2 YFSETQ.

The chain joins TRBV27 to TRBJ2-1; 14 bases line up with TRBD2. From germline, CDR1 is MNHEY and CDR2 SMNVEV (reference sequence). With 3 bases clipped from V and 3 bases from J, the junction kept 7 bases outside the gene matches. This CDR3 region has 18 residues. The CDR3 reads CASSFTWTSGGNYNEQFF. The CDR3 DNA reads TGTGCCAGCAGTTTCACCTGGACTAGCGGGGGGAACTACAATGAGCAGTTCTTC.

The chain joins TRBV18 to TRBJ1-1; D gene uncertain. Deletions cut 3 bases from V and 8 bases from J, with 10 bases between. Germline V gives CDR1 KGHSH, CDR2 LQKENI. The length of the CDR3 is 12 residues. The DNA for the CDR3 is TGTGCCAGCTCACCTCTCAGGACCGAAGCTTTCTTT. Translated, it gives CASSPLRTEAFF. The variable domain in full, completed from reference TRBV18 and TRBJ1-1, reads NAGVMQNPRHLVRRRGQEARLRCSPMKGHSHVYWYRQLPEEGLKFMVYLQKENIIDESGMPKERFSAEFPKEGPSILRIQQVVRGDSAAYFCASSPLRTEAFFGQGTRLTVV.

The chain couples TRBV7-2 to TRBJ2-7, with D possibly TRBD1 on 6 matching bases. V was cut by 5 bases and J by 2 bases, with 13 bases left in between. Per the germline V gene, CDR1 is SGHTA and CDR2 is FQGNSA. The CDR3 length is 14 residues. The CDR3 region is CASSHLGQPYEQYF. The CDR3 DNA sequence: TGTGCCAGCAGCCACCTCGGACAGCCCTACGAGCAGTACTTC.

The chain employs TRBV5-6 and TRBJ2-2; D gene uncertain. The germline V gene encodes CDR1 SGHDT and CDR2 YYEEEE. Trimming cost V 0 bases and J 9 bases, with 9 bases left between them. This CDR3 contains 13 residues. CDR3 DNA: TGTGCCAGCAGCTTGGCCCCACGACGGGAGCTGTTTTTT. It yields the protein CASSLAPRRELFF.

The rearrangement joins TRBV5-1 to TRBJ2-5; the match to TRBD2 covers 7 bases. The J segment lost 7 bases and the V segment lost 0 bases, leaving 12 bases of the junction unmatched. The CDR3 is made up of 16 amino acids. In germline, CDR1 is SGHRS, CDR2 YFSETQ. The CDR3 DNA sequence: TGCGCCAGCAGCTTGGGGCTAGCGGTGGATTCGGGGACCCAGTACTTC. Translating gives CASSLGLAVDSGTQYF. Drawing the rest from reference TRBV5-1 and TRBJ2-5, the complete variable domain is KAGVTQTPRYLIKTRGQQVTLSCSPISGHRSVSWYQQTPGQGLQFLFEYFSETQRNKGNFPGRFSGRQFSNSRSEMNVSTLELGDSALYLCASSLGLAVDSGTQYFGPGTRLLVL.